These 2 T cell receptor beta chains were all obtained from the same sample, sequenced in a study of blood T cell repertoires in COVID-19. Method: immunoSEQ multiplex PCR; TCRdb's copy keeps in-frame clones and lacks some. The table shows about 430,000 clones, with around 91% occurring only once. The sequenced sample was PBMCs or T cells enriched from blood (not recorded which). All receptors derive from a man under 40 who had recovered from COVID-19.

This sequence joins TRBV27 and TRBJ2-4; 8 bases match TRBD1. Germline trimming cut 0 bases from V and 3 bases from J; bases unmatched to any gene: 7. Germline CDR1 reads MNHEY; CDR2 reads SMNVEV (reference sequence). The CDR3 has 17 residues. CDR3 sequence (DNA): TGTGCCAGCAGTTTATCCTGGCAGGGGGCGGGCAAAAACATTCAGTACTTC. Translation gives CASSLSWQGAGKNIQYF.

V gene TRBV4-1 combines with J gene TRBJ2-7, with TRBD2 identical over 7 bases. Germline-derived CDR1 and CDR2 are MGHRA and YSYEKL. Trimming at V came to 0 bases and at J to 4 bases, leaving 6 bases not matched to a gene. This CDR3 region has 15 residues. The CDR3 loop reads CASSQDTGGGYEQYF. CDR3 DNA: TGCGCCAGCAGCCAAGACACGGGAGGAGGGTACGAGCAGTACTTC.